This entry lists 5 T cell receptor beta chains sequenced from one sample in a study of T cells in localized non-small cell lung cancer. Repertoires were generated with immunoSEQ multiplex PCR, while TCRdb's copy carries only in-frame clones and drops some. This sample has nearly 1,500 clones, with 27% found just once. The material was normal lung tissue next to the tumor, obtained before any cancer treatment. The receptors stem from a man aged 40 to 69 with stage II squamous cell lung carcinoma.

The chain combines TRBV11-3 with TRBJ1-1, with 7 bases matching TRBD1. This CDR3 contains 14 residues. Trimming cost V 5 bases and J 1 base; bases outside gene matches: 4. CDR1 and CDR2 (germline): SGHNT, YENEEA. The CDR3 coding sequence is TGTGCCAGCAGCCGGGACAGAGGGAACACTGAAGCTTTCTTT. Amino acid sequence: CASSRDRGNTEAFF.

The chain carries TRBV9 and TRBJ1-6; D might be TRBD1 (5 bases). Trimming removed 7 bases at V and 9 bases at J, with 11 bases between. The CDR3 has 12 residues. Germline V gene sequence: CDR1 SGDLS, CDR2 YYNGEE. CDR3 in amino acids: CASRTQGSPLHF. The CDR3 nucleotides read TGTGCCAGCCGAACCCAGGGTTCACCCCTCCACTTT.

This clone is medium-sized (0.01 to 0.1%). This rearrangement joins TRBV23-1 to TRBJ2-5; the match to TRBD2 covers 7 bases. TRBV23-1 carries the ORF label, with uncertain function. The CDR3 has 13 residues. V was clipped by 7 bases and J by 3 bases; unmatched bases: 5. CDR3 coding DNA: TGCGCCAGCATTCCCGCGGGAGAAGAGACCCAGTACTTC. This gives the protein CASIPAGEETQYF.

This clone has only a few counts. An end of the junction does not agree with germline; a read error may underlie this. The gene calls are TRBV7-7 and TRBJ2-5; TRBD1 matches at 7 bases. Per the germline V gene, CDR1 is SSHAT and CDR2 is FNYEAQ (reference sequence). The CDR3 loop spans 14 amino acids. The CDR3 reads CASSLRGLHETQYF. CDR3 bases: TGTGCTAGCAGCCTAAGGGGGCTTCACGAGACCCAGTACTTC.

This clone was counted only a few times. This sequence joins TRBV5-1 and TRBJ2-1; 8 bases fit TRBD1. This CDR3 has 16 residues. The J segment lost 6 bases and the V segment lost 3 bases, leaving 11 bases of the junction unmatched. CDR1 is SGHRS, CDR2 YFSETQ, per germline. The CDR3 coding sequence is TGCGCCAGCAGCTCCTTTGGGCAGGGGGCAGCCAATGAGCAGTTCTTC. It specifies CASSSFGQGAANEQFF.